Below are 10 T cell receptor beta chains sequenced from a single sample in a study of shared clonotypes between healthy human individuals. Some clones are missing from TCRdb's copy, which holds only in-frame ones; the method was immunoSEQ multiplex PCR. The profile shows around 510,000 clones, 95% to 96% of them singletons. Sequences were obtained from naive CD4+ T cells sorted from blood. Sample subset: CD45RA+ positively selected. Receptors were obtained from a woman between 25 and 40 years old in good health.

This chain's CDR3 is CASSFQAGELFF. Here the CDR3 DNA reads TGCGCCAGCAGCTTCCAAGCCGGGGAGCTGTTTTTT. The chain recombines TRBV5-1 with TRBJ2-2; D ambiguous. From germline, CDR1 is SGHRS and CDR2 YFSETQ. This CDR3 is built from 12 residues. V lost 2 bases and J lost 6, with 5 bases in between.

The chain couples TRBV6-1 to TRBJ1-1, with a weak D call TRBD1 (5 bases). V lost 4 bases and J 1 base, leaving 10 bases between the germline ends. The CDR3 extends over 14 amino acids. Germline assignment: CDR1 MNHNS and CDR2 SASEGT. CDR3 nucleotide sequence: TGTGCCAGCAGTGCTACGGGGGAGAACACTGAAGCTTTCTTT. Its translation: CASSATGENTEAFF.

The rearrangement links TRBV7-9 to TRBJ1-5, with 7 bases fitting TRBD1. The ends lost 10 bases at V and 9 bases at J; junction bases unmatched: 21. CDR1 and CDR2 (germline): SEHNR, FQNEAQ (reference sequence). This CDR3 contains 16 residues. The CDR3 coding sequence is TGTGCCACGAGATCCCGGGACAGTTTATGGGTTTGGCCCCAGCATTTT. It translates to CATRSRDSLWVWPQHF.

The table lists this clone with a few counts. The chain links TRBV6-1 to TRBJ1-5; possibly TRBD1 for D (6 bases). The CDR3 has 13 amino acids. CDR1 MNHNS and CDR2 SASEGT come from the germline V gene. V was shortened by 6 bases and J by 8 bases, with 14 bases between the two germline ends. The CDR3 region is CASRQQGPKPQHF. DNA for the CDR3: TGTGCCAGCAGACAACAGGGTCCAAAGCCCCAGCATTTT.

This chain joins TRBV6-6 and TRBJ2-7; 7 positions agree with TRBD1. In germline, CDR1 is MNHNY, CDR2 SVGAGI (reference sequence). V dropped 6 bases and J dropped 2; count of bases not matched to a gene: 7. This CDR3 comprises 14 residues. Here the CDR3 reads CASRRDRDPYEQYF. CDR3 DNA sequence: TGTGCCAGCAGACGGGACAGAGATCCCTACGAGCAGTACTTC.

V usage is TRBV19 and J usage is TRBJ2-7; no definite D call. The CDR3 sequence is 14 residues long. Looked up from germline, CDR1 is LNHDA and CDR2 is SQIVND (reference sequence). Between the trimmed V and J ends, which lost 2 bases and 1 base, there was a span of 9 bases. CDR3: CASSITHGSYEQYF. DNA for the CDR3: TGTGCCAGTAGTATAACACACGGATCCTACGAGCAGTACTTC. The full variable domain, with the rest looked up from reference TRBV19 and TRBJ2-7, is DGGITQSPKYLFRKEGQNVTLSCEQNLNHDAMYWYRQDPGQGLRLIYYSQIVNDFQKGDIAEGYSVSREKKESFPLTVTSAQKNPTAFYLCASSITHGSYEQYFGPGTRLTVT.

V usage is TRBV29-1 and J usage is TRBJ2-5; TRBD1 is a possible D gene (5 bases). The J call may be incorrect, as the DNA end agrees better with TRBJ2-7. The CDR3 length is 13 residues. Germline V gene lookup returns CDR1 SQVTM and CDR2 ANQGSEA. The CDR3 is CSVEDPRDYEQYF. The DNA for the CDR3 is TGCAGCGTTGAAGACCCCAGGGACTACGAGCAGTACTTC.

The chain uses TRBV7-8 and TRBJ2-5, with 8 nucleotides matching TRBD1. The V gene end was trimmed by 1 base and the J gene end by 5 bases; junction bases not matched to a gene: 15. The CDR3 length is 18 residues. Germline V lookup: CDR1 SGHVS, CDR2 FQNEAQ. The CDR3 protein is CASSLVRVVDRARETQYF. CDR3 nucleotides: TGTGCCAGCAGCTTAGTACGGGTGGTGGACAGGGCACGGGAGACCCAGTACTTC.

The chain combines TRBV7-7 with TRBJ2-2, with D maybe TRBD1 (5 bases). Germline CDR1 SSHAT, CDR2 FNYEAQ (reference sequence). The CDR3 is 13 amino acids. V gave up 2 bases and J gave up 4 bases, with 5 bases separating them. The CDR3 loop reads CASSLRGTGELFF. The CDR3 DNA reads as TGTGCCAGCAGCTTAAGGGGCACCGGGGAGCTGTTTTTT.

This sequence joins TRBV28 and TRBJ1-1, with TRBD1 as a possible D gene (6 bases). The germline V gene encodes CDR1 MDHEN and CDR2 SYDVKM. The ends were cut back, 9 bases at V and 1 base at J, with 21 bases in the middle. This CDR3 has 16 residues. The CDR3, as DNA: TGTGCCAGTTCTGGGGCAGGCACAGGGCGGAACACTGAAGCTTTCTTT. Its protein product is CASSGAGTGRNTEAFF.